One sample yielded the 24 T cell receptor beta chains listed below, sequenced in a study of T cell repertoires in cytomegalovirus infection. TCRdb used MiXCR to reprocess the reads, holding one entry per CDR3 protein. The profile shows 110,000 to 150,000 distinct CDR3 sequences, about 6.5% of them singletons. Sequencing was carried out using PBMCs. All receptors come from a human donor in good health (CMV status not recorded). Some clones in this sample may be carry-over from other donors' samples.

This clonotype was seen ten or more times. The V call is TRBV7-2, the J call TRBJ1-1; 8 bases fit TRBD1. The CDR3 loop spans 13 amino acids. V gave up 5 bases and J gave up 11 bases; unmatched junction bases: 10. Germline CDR1 reads SGHTA; CDR2 reads FQGNSA. The CDR3 bases are TGTGCCAGCAGCCCAGATGGACAGGGCGGCGCTTTCTTT. Translated: CASSPDGQGGAFF.

This clonotype showed up many times. This CDR3 is CASRWAGGNQPQHF. In nucleotides, the CDR3 is TGTGCCAGCAGATGGGCCGGGGGCAATCAGCCCCAGCATTTT. The V gene is TRBV28, the J gene TRBJ1-5; D is undetermined. V lost 6 bases and J lost 2, with 11 bases in between. The CDR3 has 14 residues. Looked up from germline, CDR1 is MDHEN and CDR2 is SYDVKM. Full variable domain (remainder filled in from reference TRBV28 and TRBJ1-5): DVKVTQSSRYLVKRTGEKVFLECVQDMDHENMFWYRQDPGLGLRLIYFSYDVKMKEKGDIPEGYSVSREKKERFSLILESASTNQTSMYLCASRWAGGNQPQHFGDGTRLSIL.

This clonotype has more than one count but fewer than ten. The chain couples TRBV6-1 to TRBJ1-6; possibly TRBD1 for D (5 bases). V dropped 6 bases and J dropped 7 bases, with 13 bases sitting between them. Looked up from germline, CDR1 is MNHNS and CDR2 is SASEGT. The CDR3 is made up of 14 amino acids. The chain's CDR3 is CASSTGPPNSPLHF. CDR3 in DNA: TGTGCCAGCAGCACGGGACCGCCGAATTCACCCCTCCACTTT.

At least ten counts were recorded for this clonotype. The chain joins TRBV6-6 to TRBJ1-2; 9 bases fit TRBD1. Germline CDR1 and CDR2: MNHNY and SVGAGI (reference sequence). The CDR3 covers 15 residues. V was clipped by 2 bases and J by 8 bases; unmatched bases: 9. The CDR3 loop is CASSYDRGGGEGYTF. The CDR3 DNA is TGTGCCAGCAGTTACGACAGGGGGGGAGGAGAGGGCTACACCTTC.

This clonotype occurred a few times. The rearrangement uses TRBV5-1 and TRBJ1-1; TRBD1 matches 10 bases. After removal of 4 bases from V and 6 bases from J, the junction contained 9 bases not matched to a gene. This CDR3 contains 15 residues. CDR1 and CDR2 from the germline V gene are SGHRS and YFSETQ. The CDR3 loop reads CASSLPGQGRAEAFF. CDR3 in DNA: TGCGCCAGCAGCCTACCGGGACAGGGGAGAGCTGAAGCTTTCTTT.

The chain employs TRBV20-1 and TRBJ1-1; D uncertain. V was cut by 0 bases and J by 1 base, with 15 bases left in between. Germline assignment: CDR1 DFQATT and CDR2 SNEGSKA (reference sequence). CDR3 size: 16 residues. The DNA of the CDR3 is TGCAGTGCTAGAGATAACCCGACATATCGGAACACTGAAGCTTTCTTT. Protein: CSARDNPTYRNTEAFF.

In the case of this clonotype: A much larger clone lies one base from this, so it may be a read error. The chain carries TRBV28 and TRBJ2-7; TRBD1 matches 8 bases. CDR1 and CDR2 from the germline V gene are MDHEN and SYDVKM. The CDR3 extends over 14 amino acids. CDR3 bases: TGTGCCAGCAGTGAGACAGGGGAGAGGTACGGGCAGTACTTC. It encodes CASSETGERYGQYF.

This clonotype came up a few times. The chain is built from TRBV12-3 or TRBV12-4 and TRBJ1-1, with D possibly matching TRBD1 (5 bases). V was trimmed by 7 bases and J by 1 base, leaving 13 bases between them. The CDR3 sequence is 14 residues long. The CDR3 DNA is TGTGCCAGCACCTTTGGGGCAGCGAACACTGAAGCTTTCTTT. Translation gives CASTFGAANTEAFF.

This clonotype was seen only a few times. The V call is TRBV29-1, the J call TRBJ1-4, with D possibly being TRBD1 (5 bases). The germline V gene encodes CDR1 SQVTM and CDR2 ANQGSEA. The length of the CDR3 is 14 residues. The ends were cut back, 4 bases at V and 7 bases at J, with 16 bases in the middle. DNA for the CDR3: TGCAGCGTTGGAGGGGCAGATTCAGGTGAAAAACTGTTTTTT. It codes for CSVGGADSGEKLFF.

This clonotype was observed a few times. This rearrangement joins TRBV27 to TRBJ1-1, with 7 bases matching TRBD1. J gave up 7 bases and V 2 bases, and 4 bases lay outside the gene matches. The germline CDR1 and CDR2 sequences are MNHEY and SMNVEV (reference sequence). CDR3 length: 13 residues. The CDR3 nucleotides are TGTGCCAGCAGTTTAAAGGCAGGGGGTGAAGCTTTCTTT. This translates into CASSLKAGGEAFF.

In this sample, this clonotype turned up many times. The chain combines TRBV7-3 with TRBJ1-1, with no clear D. CDR1 and CDR2 from the germline V gene are SGHTA and FQGTGA. V shed 8 bases and J shed 6 bases, with 16 bases lying between them. This CDR3 contains 13 residues. The CDR3 DNA sequence: TGTGCCAGCCGGGGAACCCCAATTTCTGAAGCTTTCTTT. Protein: CASRGTPISEAFF. The full variable domain, its missing parts supplied by reference TRBV7-3 and TRBJ1-1, is GAGVSQTPSNKVTEKGKYVELRCDPISGHTALYWYRQSLGQGPEFLIYFQGTGAADDSGLPNDRFFAVRPEGSVSTLKIQRTERGDSAVYLCASRGTPISEAFFGQGTRLTVV.

This clonotype was seen many times. V gene TRBV15 combines with J gene TRBJ1-2; tentative D call: TRBD1 (5 bases). CDR1 LNHNV and CDR2 YYDKDF come from the germline V gene (reference sequence). Trimming took 1 base from V and 8 from J, leaving 14 bases between them. The CDR3 is made up of 14 amino acids. In nucleotides, the CDR3 is TGTGCCACCAGCAGAGGCACAGGTCTAGGGGGCTACACCTTC. It codes for CATSRGTGLGGYTF.

The chain combines TRBV19 with TRBJ1-1, with a possible D match to TRBD1 (6 bases). CDR1 is LNHDA and CDR2 is SQIVND in the germline V gene (reference sequence). The CDR3 totals 17 residues. Trimming took 5 bases from V and 4 from J, leaving 23 bases between them. The CDR3 region is CASSRLLGGVMGTEAFF. CDR3 coding DNA: TGTGCCAGTAGTCGATTGCTGGGGGGCGTCATGGGCACTGAAGCTTTCTTT.

This clonotype appeared many times. The V gene is TRBV6-6, the J gene TRBJ2-3; 7 positions agree with TRBD1. This CDR3 spans 13 amino acids. J lost 9 bases, V lost 5 bases, and 8 bases had no gene match. Germline V gives CDR1 MNHNY, CDR2 SVGAGI (reference sequence). CDR3 DNA sequence: TGTGCCAGCAGTGAGGAAAGGGGGCTGACGCAGTATTTT. Translated: CASSEERGLTQYF.

This clonotype has a handful of counts. The chain couples TRBV6-2 or TRBV6-3 to TRBJ2-7; TRBD2 matches at 7 bases. Per germline, CDR1 MNHEY and CDR2 SVGEGT. The CDR3 is 13 amino acids. V lost 5 bases, J lost 7 bases, and 8 bases stayed unmatched. The CDR3 spells CASSNGGTGEQYF. The DNA for the CDR3 is TGTGCCAGCAGTAACGGGGGGACCGGGGAGCAGTACTTC.

Only a few counts were recorded for this clonotype. CDR3 nucleotide sequence: TGTGCCAGCAGACCAGCGGGAGACTACAATGAGCAGTTCTTC. It specifies CASRPAGDYNEQFF. The V gene is TRBV6-6, the J gene TRBJ2-1; 8 nucleotides line up with TRBD2. CDR1 and CDR2 from the germline V gene are MNHNY and SVGAGI (reference sequence). Germline trimming cut 6 bases from V and 3 bases from J; bases unmatched to any gene: 4. CDR3 length: 14 residues.

This clonotype has a count of ten or more. The J gene is TRBJ2-3, the V gene TRBV5-1; 11 bases match TRBD2. Germline CDR1 reads SGHRS; CDR2 reads YFSETQ. This CDR3 has 15 residues. Unmatched junction bases numbered 3, after V lost 4 bases and J lost 2 bases. CDR3 DNA sequence: TGCGCCAGCAGCATAGCGGGGGGGTACACAGATACGCAGTATTTT. This gives the protein CASSIAGGYTDTQYF.

This clonotype came up many times. The V call is TRBV6-2 or TRBV6-3, the J call TRBJ1-5, with unresolved D. From germline, CDR1 is MNHEY and CDR2 SVGEGT. This CDR3 spans 16 amino acids. With 2 bases removed from V and 0 bases from J, the gap between germline ends came to 11 bases. The CDR3 sequence is CASSYARQVSNQPQHF. Here the CDR3 DNA reads TGTGCCAGCAGTTACGCCAGACAAGTTAGCAATCAGCCCCAGCATTTT.

This clonotype has a handful of counts. The V and J genes are TRBV27 and TRBJ1-3; perhaps TRBD1 as D (6 bases). Trimming took off 6 bases at V and 0 bases at J, with 12 bases between the two ends. There are 15 residues in the CDR3. Germline CDR1 and CDR2: MNHEY and SMNVEV (reference sequence). Here the CDR3 DNA reads TGTGCCAGCAGCCTACAGGGTCTCTCTGGAAACACCATATATTTT. Its protein product is CASSLQGLSGNTIYF.

The chain employs TRBV12-3 or TRBV12-4 and TRBJ1-6; no clear D. CDR3 length: 14 residues. V was pared by 1 base and J by 10 bases, with 11 bases between. Here the CDR3 DNA reads TGTGCCAGCAGTTTAGGGACCGGGCAATCACCCCTCCACTTT. Its protein is CASSLGTGQSPLHF.

This clonotype was recorded at least ten times. This chain links TRBV20-1 with TRBJ2-5, with a possible D match to TRBD1 (6 bases). V lost 0 bases and J lost 5, with 19 bases in between. The CDR3 runs 16 residues. Germline-derived CDR1 and CDR2 are DFQATT and SNEGSKA (reference sequence). CDR3 nucleotide sequence: TGCAGTGCTAGAGATCGAAGGGACAAGAGAAGGGAGACCCAGTACTTC. Its translation: CSARDRRDKRRETQYF.

This clonotype was seen a handful of times. The chain employs TRBV12-5 and TRBJ2-1; a weak D match, TRBD2 (6 bases). The CDR3 runs to 14 residues. V dropped 6 bases and J dropped 6 bases, with 15 bases sitting between them. CDR1 and CDR2 (germline): LGHNT, FRNRAP. The CDR3 spells CASGLGTSINEQFF. CDR3 in DNA: TGTGCTAGTGGCCTCGGGACTTCAATCAATGAGCAGTTCTTC.

This clonotype was picked up many times. CDR3 nucleotide sequence: TGTGCCAGTAGTATGTGGGGGGGTCAGAACACTGAAGCTTTCTTT. Amino acids: CASSMWGGQNTEAFF. This chain links TRBV19 with TRBJ1-1; D might be TRBD1 (5 bases). This CDR3 is 15 amino acids long. The V end was cut by 3 bases, the J end by 1 base, with 12 bases between. Germline-derived CDR1 and CDR2 are LNHDA and SQIVND (reference sequence).

This clonotype was counted many times. The chain employs TRBV7-2 and TRBJ2-2; the match to TRBD2 covers 12 bases. Germline V gives CDR1 SGHTA, CDR2 FQGNSA. CDR3 length: 18 residues. V lost 6 bases to trimming and J lost 0 bases; unmatched junction nucleotides: 8. CDR3 sequence: CASRVRLAGETNTGELFF. The CDR3 bases are TGTGCCAGCAGGGTTCGACTAGCGGGGGAGACGAACACCGGGGAGCTGTTTTTT.